This TCR beta chain originates from a study of monozygotic twins with inflammatory bowel disease. TCRdb processed the 5' RACE reads again and assigns one entry to each CDR3 protein, with no DNA. The sample holds some 100,000 distinct CDR3 sequences. The germline CDR1 and CDR2 sequences are DFQATT and SNEGSKA (reference sequence). The length of the CDR3 is 14 residues. Source material: blood. The TCR was taken from a human donor with ulcerative colitis or Crohn's disease, or a healthy co-twin of an affected twin (not recorded which). The V call is TRBV20-1, the J call TRBJ2-1. CDR3 region: CSARSRESYNEQFF.